The T cell receptor (beta chain) described here comes from a study of T-cell memory formation after mild COVID-19. Germline V lookup: CDR1 LGHNT, CDR2 FRNRAP. CDR3 size: 14 residues. V gave up 7 bases and J gave up 4 bases, with 16 bases separating them. MiXCR, applied by TCRdb to the 5' RACE reads, yields one record per CDR3 protein. The sample holds 350,000 to 400,000 distinct CDR3 sequences, around 21% seen once. The chain carries TRBV12-5 and TRBJ1-1; D is unresolved. The sample comprised PBMCs or a T cell subset sorted from them (not recorded which). The clonotype was recovered from an adult woman who had mild COVID-19 (a few samples of this study predate the infection). Cell type and time point are not known. The CDR3 DNA reads as TGTGCTAGTGCCCTCCCTCCTGGAACCACTGAAGCTTTCTTT. Translated, it gives CASALPPGTTEAFF.